These 14 T cell receptor beta chains share one sample of origin, sequenced in a study of blood T cell repertoires in COVID-19. This table comes from immunoSEQ multiplex PCR, and its TCRdb copy is limited to in-frame clones, with some not included. The table includes around 88,000 clones, around 81% detected once. Sequencing was carried out using peripheral blood. The receptors stem from a man in his forties or fifties who had recovered from COVID-19.

The chain has TRBV6-6 and TRBJ1-1; a possible D gene is TRBD1 (6 bases). The CDR3 is 14 amino acids. From germline, CDR1 is MNHNY and CDR2 SVGAGI (reference sequence). The V and J ends lost 6 bases and 6 bases respectively, with 17 bases between them. For the CDR3, the DNA is TGTGCCAGCAGATCTCGACAGGCGGGCGCTGAAGCTTTCTTT. This gives the protein CASRSRQAGAEAFF.

The chain has TRBV18 and TRBJ2-7; TRBD1 matches 8 bases. This CDR3 has 12 amino acids. Germline loops: CDR1 KGHSH, CDR2 LQKENI. The junction had 2 bases not matched to a gene; V was cut back by 5 bases and J by 5 bases. CDR3 region: CASSSTGDEQYF. As DNA, the CDR3 is TGTGCCAGCTCATCGACAGGGGACGAGCAGTACTTC.

This clone was picked up many times. The chain uses TRBV7-9 and TRBJ2-7; 11 bases align to TRBD2. The junction had 6 bases not matched to a gene; V was cut back by 5 bases and J by 3 bases. This CDR3 is built from 15 residues. The V gene's germline CDR1 is SEHNR and CDR2 FQNEAQ (reference sequence). The CDR3 reads CASSGGTSGVYEQYF. The CDR3 coding sequence is TGTGCCAGCAGCGGCGGGACTAGCGGAGTCTACGAGCAGTACTTC.

The CDR3 region has the DNA TGTGCCGCCGCGGGACAGGGGTTTCTACAAGCTTTCTTT. It encodes CAAAGQGFLQAFF. The rearrangement uses TRBV10-3 and TRBJ1-1, with 10 positions matching TRBD1. V dropped 11 bases and J dropped 9; count of bases not matched to a gene: 12. The CDR3 covers 13 residues. Germline V gene sequence: CDR1 ENHRY, CDR2 SYGVKD.

The rearrangement joins TRBV2 to TRBJ1-2; D is undetermined. The CDR3 is made up of 12 amino acids. Germline V gives CDR1 SNHLY, CDR2 FYNNEI. V was trimmed by 7 bases and J by 4 bases, leaving 10 bases between them. This CDR3 reads CASNLGVYGYTF. The DNA for the CDR3 is TGTGCCAGCAATCTAGGTGTCTATGGCTACACCTTC.

The chain has TRBV5-4 and TRBJ1-2; weak D call: TRBD1 (6 bases). Trimming pared 4 bases from V and 12 bases from J, leaving 16 bases between. Germline V CDR1 and CDR2: SGHNT, YYREEE (reference sequence). The CDR3 is 12 residues long. The CDR3 reads CASSPQGTPNTF. The CDR3 DNA reads TGTGCCAGCAGCCCACAGGGCACCCCCAACACCTTC.

V gene TRBV5-1 combines with J gene TRBJ2-1, with TRBD2 identical over 11 bases. This CDR3 is built from 13 residues. Germline trimming cut 4 bases from V and 15 bases from J; bases unmatched to any gene: 9. Germline values: CDR1 SGHRS, CDR2 YFSETQ. As DNA, the CDR3 is TGCGCCAGCAGCAGCCAAACTAGCGGGGGTGTGTTCTTC. It is translated as CASSSQTSGGVFF.

The V gene is TRBV12-5, the J gene TRBJ1-2; D remains unclear. The CDR3 is 13 amino acids. V lost 2 bases, J lost 8 bases, and 12 bases lay in between. CDR1 is LGHNT and CDR2 is FRNRAP in the germline V gene. The CDR3 protein is CASGLTSSGGYTF. The CDR3, as DNA: TGTGCTAGTGGTTTGACCAGTAGCGGCGGCTACACCTTC. The whole variable domain, remainder taken from reference TRBV12-5 and TRBJ1-2, is DARVTQTPRHKVTEMGQEVTMRCQPILGHNTVFWYRQTMMQGLELLAYFRNRAPLDDSGMPKDRFSAEMPDATLATLKIQPSEPRDSAVYFCASGLTSSGGYTFGSGTRLTVV.

The chain uses TRBV7-2 and TRBJ1-5; D gene ambiguous. This CDR3 contains 14 residues. Germline CDR1 reads SGHTA; CDR2 reads FQGNSA. Trimming left V 1 base short and J 0 bases short, with 4 bases between. DNA of the CDR3: TGTGCCAGCAGCTTAGACAGTAGCAATCAGCCCCAGCATTTT. Its protein is CASSLDSSNQPQHF.

This clone has only one observation. The rearrangement joins TRBV5-1 to TRBJ1-2, with TRBD1 matching 7 bases. CDR3 length: 12 residues. CDR1 is SGHRS, CDR2 YFSETQ, per germline. J gave up 8 bases and V 1 base, and 2 bases lay outside the gene matches. CDR3 protein: CASSLTGEGYTF. DNA for the CDR3: TGCGCCAGCAGCTTGACAGGGGAAGGCTACACCTTC. Full variable domain (missing parts from reference TRBV5-1 and TRBJ1-2): KAGVTQTPRYLIKTRGQQVTLSCSPISGHRSVSWYQQTPGQGLQFLFEYFSETQRNKGNFPGRFSGRQFSNSRSEMNVSTLELGDSALYLCASSLTGEGYTFGSGTRLTVV.

J is TRBJ2-1 and V is TRBV6-2 or TRBV6-3; 8 bases match TRBD2. Germline loops: CDR1 MNHEY, CDR2 SVGEGT. CDR3 length: 17 amino acids. V gave up 6 bases and J gave up 2 bases; unmatched junction bases: 12. Here the CDR3 DNA reads TGTGCCAGCAGCCCGAACCAACGACTAGCGACCTACAATGAGCAGTTCTTC. Its protein is CASSPNQRLATYNEQFF.

The chain employs TRBV6-5 and TRBJ1-1; TRBD1 aligns across 8 bases. V gave up 4 bases and J gave up 6 bases; unmatched junction bases: 10. Germline V gene data show CDR1 as MNHEY and CDR2 as SVGAGI. CDR3 length equals 15 residues. CDR3 nucleotides: TGTGCCAGCAGTTCTTCCCGGACAGGGAGCCCTGAAGCTTTCTTT. Protein sequence: CASSSSRTGSPEAFF.

V and J are TRBV4-3 and TRBJ2-3; weak D call: TRBD1 (5 bases). Trimming left V 0 bases short and J 5 bases short, with 12 bases between. CDR3 length: 15 amino acids. Germline CDR1 reads LGHNA; CDR2 reads YSLEER. In nucleotides, the CDR3 is TGCGCCAGCAGCCAAGAGGGGCAGGGTGGAGATACGCAGTATTTT. This encodes CASSQEGQGGDTQYF.

The rearrangement uses TRBV11-2 and TRBJ2-5, with a tentative D call TRBD1 (5 bases). Germline CDR1 SGHAT, CDR2 FQNNGV. The ends were cut back, 5 bases at V and 2 bases at J, with 15 bases in the middle. The CDR3 is made up of 15 amino acids. The CDR3 region is CASSPGQLKQETQYF. CDR3 coding DNA: TGTGCCAGCAGCCCAGGACAATTAAAGCAAGAGACCCAGTACTTC.